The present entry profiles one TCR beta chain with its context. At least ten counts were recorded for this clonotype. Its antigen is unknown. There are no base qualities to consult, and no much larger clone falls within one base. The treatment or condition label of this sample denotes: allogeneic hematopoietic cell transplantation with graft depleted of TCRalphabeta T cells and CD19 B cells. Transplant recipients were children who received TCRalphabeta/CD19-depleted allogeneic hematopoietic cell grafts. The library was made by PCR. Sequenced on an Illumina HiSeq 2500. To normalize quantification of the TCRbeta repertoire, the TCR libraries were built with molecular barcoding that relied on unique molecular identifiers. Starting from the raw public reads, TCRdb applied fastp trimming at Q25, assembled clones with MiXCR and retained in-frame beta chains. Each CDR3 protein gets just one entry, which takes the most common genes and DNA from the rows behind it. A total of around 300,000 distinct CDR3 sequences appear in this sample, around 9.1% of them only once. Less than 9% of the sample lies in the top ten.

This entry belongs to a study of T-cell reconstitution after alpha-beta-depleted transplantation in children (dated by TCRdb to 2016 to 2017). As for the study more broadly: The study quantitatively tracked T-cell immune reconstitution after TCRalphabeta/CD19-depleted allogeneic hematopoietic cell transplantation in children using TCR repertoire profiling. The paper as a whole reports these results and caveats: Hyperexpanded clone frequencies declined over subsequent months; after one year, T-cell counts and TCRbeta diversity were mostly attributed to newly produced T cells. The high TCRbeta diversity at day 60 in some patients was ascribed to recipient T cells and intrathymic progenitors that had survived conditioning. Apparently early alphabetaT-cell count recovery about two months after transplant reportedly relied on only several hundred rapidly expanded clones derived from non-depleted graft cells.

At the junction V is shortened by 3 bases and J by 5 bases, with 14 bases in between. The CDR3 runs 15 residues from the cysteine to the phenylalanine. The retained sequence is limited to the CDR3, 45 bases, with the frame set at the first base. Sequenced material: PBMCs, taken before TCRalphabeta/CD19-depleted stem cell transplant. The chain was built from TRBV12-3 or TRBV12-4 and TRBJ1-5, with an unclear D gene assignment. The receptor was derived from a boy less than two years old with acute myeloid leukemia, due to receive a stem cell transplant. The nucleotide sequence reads TGTGCCAGCAGTTTCGGGTCCACCCCTTATCAGCCCCAGCATTTT. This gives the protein CASSFGSTPYQPQHF.